The rows below give T cell receptor beta chains drawn from one sample of a study of blood T cell repertoires in COVID-19. Data came from immunoSEQ multiplex PCR; TCRdb stores just in-frame clones and leaves some out. Here the sample spans 150,000 or so clones, around 90% being singletons. Sequences were obtained from PBMCs or T cells enriched from blood (not recorded which). Every receptor here comes from a middle-aged woman who had been exposed to COVID-19. Both conserved end residues are part of each CDR3. A D gene is named only where the DNA matches it firmly. Only some rows state a clone size, as once, few, many or a class for expanded clones.

v_call	d_call	clone_size	j_call	cdr3_nt	cdr3_aa
TRBV6-1	TRBD1	once	TRBJ1-1	TGTGCCAGCAGTGAACCCCACAGGGGGAGCACTGAAGCTTTCTTT	CASSEPHRGSTEAFF
TRBV5-1	TRBD1	NA	TRBJ2-7	TGCGCCAGCAGCTTGGAGAGGGGGCCGCCCTACGAGCAGTACTTC	CASSLERGPPYEQYF
TRBV6-1	NA	NA	TRBJ1-1	TGTGCCAGCAGTGAACAGCGGAACACTGAAGCTTTCTTT	CASSEQRNTEAFF
TRBV2	TRBD2	NA	TRBJ2-7	TGTGCCAGCAGTGGCAGACTAGCGGGGAGGGACGAGCAGTACTTC	CASSGRLAGRDEQYF
TRBV15	TRBD2	NA	TRBJ2-7	TGTGCCACCAGCAGAGATGAGGCTAGCGGGCACTACGAGCAGTACTTC	CATSRDEASGHYEQYF
TRBV27	TRBD2	once	TRBJ2-3	TGTGCCAGCAGACTAGCGGGGGACTCAGATACGCAGTATTTT	CASRLAGDSDTQYF
TRBV10-3	TRBD1	NA	TRBJ1-4	TGTGCCATCAGTGGGGCAAGAGGGGGCGTCGCTGAAAAACTGTTTTTT	CAISGARGGVAEKLFF
TRBV6-5	TRBD1	NA	TRBJ2-1	TGTGCCAGCGGACAGGAGCTTTTCAATGAGCAGTTCTTC	CASGQELFNEQFF
TRBV27	TRBD2	NA	TRBJ2-2	TGTGCCAGCACAGTCGGGACTAGCGGGACCGGGGAGCTGTTTTTT	CASTVGTSGTGELFF
TRBV6-5	NA	NA	TRBJ2-7	TGTGCCAGCAGTCGACAGAAACTCTCCTACGAGCAGTACTTC	CASSRQKLSYEQYF
TRBV7-3	NA	once	TRBJ1-1	TGTGCCAGCAGCCCCACGGGGTCCTCGGGGGGGGCGAACACTGAAGCTTTCTTT	CASSPTGSSGGANTEAFF
TRBV5-1	TRBD1	NA	TRBJ1-2	TGCGCCAGCAGCTCACAGGGGGACTATGGCTACACCTTC	CASSSQGDYGYTF
TRBV28	TRBD2	NA	TRBJ2-7	TGTGCCAGCATCGGGAGGGTGAATCGCGAGCAGTACTTC	CASIGRVNREQYF
TRBV28	TRBD1	NA	TRBJ2-7	TGTGCCACCAGGAGGTCTGGGACAGCCTCCTACGAGCAGTACTTC	CATRRSGTASYEQYF
TRBV9	NA	few	TRBJ2-7	TGTGCCAGCAGCCCACCCAGCTACGAGCAGTACTTC	CASSPPSYEQYF
TRBV5-1	NA	NA	TRBJ2-1	TGCGCCAGCAGCCTTGGGCCAGAGCAGTTCTTC	CASSLGPEQFF
TRBV5-1	NA	NA	TRBJ2-1	TGCGCCAGCGAGGGGGATCTAAACAATGAGCAGTTCTTC	CASEGDLNNEQFF
TRBV28	TRBD2	once	TRBJ2-3	TGTGCCAGCAGTTTTCGTCTGGGGGGGGATACGCAGTATTTT	CASSFRLGGDTQYF
TRBV10-3	NA	NA	TRBJ2-3	TGTGCCATCAGTGAACTCTTGGCCGGAGCCCCGGGCACAGATACGCAGTATTTT	CAISELLAGAPGTDTQYF
TRBV18	NA	few	TRBJ1-5	TGTGCCAGCTCCCCCAAAGGGGGGGGCAATCAGCCCCAGCATTTT	CASSPKGGGNQPQHF
TRBV7-9	TRBD1	NA	TRBJ1-2	TGTGCCAGCAGTTCAACAGGGGTTTATGGCTACACCTTC	CASSSTGVYGYTF
TRBV11-2	TRBD2	NA	TRBJ2-1	TGTGCCAGCAGCTCCGCGCGCGGGAGGGGTGGTGAGCAGTTCTTC	CASSSARGRGGEQFF
TRBV7-9	NA	NA	TRBJ1-1	TGTGCCAGCAGCTTATTTTCAGAGAACACTGAAGCTTTCTTT	CASSLFSENTEAFF
TRBV6-2/TRBV6-3	NA	NA	TRBJ2-3	TGTGCCAGCAGTTACTCCGGGGGAGGAGGCGTAGATACGCAGTATTTT	CASSYSGGGGVDTQYF
TRBV4-2	NA	NA	TRBJ1-2	TGTGCCAGCAGCCAAGAGCAGGGTGATCGCTACACCTTC	CASSQEQGDRYTF
TRBV28	NA	NA	TRBJ1-1	TGTGCCAGCAGTTTCCCCCGGGCGGGCACTGAAGCTTTCTTT	CASSFPRAGTEAFF
TRBV5-4	NA	NA	TRBJ1-1	TGTGCCAGCAGCTTGCAAGGGAGGACTGAAGCTTTCTTT	CASSLQGRTEAFF
TRBV7-3	TRBD1	once	TRBJ2-1	TGTGCCAGCAGCCCCCGGGACAGGGGTTCTAATGAGCAGTTCTTC	CASSPRDRGSNEQFF
TRBV19	TRBD1	few	TRBJ1-6	TGTGCCAGTAGCCCACAACAGGGGAATTCACCCCTCCACTTT	CASSPQQGNSPLHF
TRBV6-5	TRBD2	NA	TRBJ2-2	TGTGCCAGCAGTATTAGCGGGTCCAACACCGGGGAGCTGTTTTTT	CASSISGSNTGELFF
TRBV7-2	TRBD1	NA	TRBJ2-7	TGTGCCAGCAGCTTAGGACAGGGAAACTACGAGCAGTACTTC	CASSLGQGNYEQYF
TRBV7-3	TRBD1	NA	TRBJ1-2	TGTGCCAGCAGCCGGACAGGAAGCGACCCTTGGGGCTACACCTTC	CASSRTGSDPWGYTF
TRBV7-8	TRBD2	NA	TRBJ2-5	TGTGCCAGCAGCTTAGAACTAGCGGGAGGCCAGACCCAGTACTTC	CASSLELAGGQTQYF
TRBV3-1/TRBV3-2	TRBD2	NA	TRBJ2-7	TGTGCCAGCAGCCCTTCTAGCGGGGGTTTAAGCTCCTACGAGCAGTACTTC	CASSPSSGGLSSYEQYF
TRBV10-3	NA	NA	TRBJ1-1	TGTGCCATCAGTGCAATCATGAGCACTGAAGCTTTCTTT	CAISAIMSTEAFF
TRBV7-2	NA	NA	TRBJ2-1	TGTGCCAGCAGCTGGACAACCTACAATGAGCAGTTCTTC	CASSWTTYNEQFF
TRBV2	NA	NA	TRBJ1-1	TGTGCCAGCAGTGAAGACTCCAAGAACACTGAAGCTTTCTTT	CASSEDSKNTEAFF
TRBV7-9	NA	NA	TRBJ1-5	TGTGCCAGCAGCCTAACGGATCAGCCCCAGCATTTT	CASSLTDQPQHF
TRBV5-1	NA	few	TRBJ2-7	TGCGCCAGCAGCACCTCCGGGACTGCCACGAAGGGGCAGTACTTC	CASSTSGTATKGQYF
TRBV9	TRBD2	NA	TRBJ2-2	TGTGCCAGCAGCGTAATGGCTAGCGGGAACACCGGGGAGCTGTTTTTT	CASSVMASGNTGELFF
TRBV27	NA	NA	TRBJ1-1	TGTGCCAGCAGTTTATCGAGAGTAAACACTGAAGCTTTCTTT	CASSLSRVNTEAFF
TRBV4-1	NA	NA	TRBJ1-1	TGCGCCAGCAGCCAAGTGGGGGGAAGTAACACTGAAGCTTTCTTT	CASSQVGGSNTEAFF
TRBV5-1	NA	NA	TRBJ2-3	TGCGCCAGCAGTTCAAACGGGGAAACAGATACGCAGTATTTT	CASSSNGETDTQYF
TRBV28	TRBD1	NA	TRBJ1-4	TGTGCCAGCAGTTCACGGGACAGGGGAGGAAAACTGTTTTTT	CASSSRDRGGKLFF
TRBV3-1/TRBV3-2	NA	NA	TRBJ1-2	TGTGCCAGCAGCCAAGGATGGGCAGGGGACTATGGCTACACCTTC	CASSQGWAGDYGYTF
TRBV11-2	NA	NA	TRBJ1-6	TGTGCCAGCAGCCCGATGACAGTTAGCTCCTATAATTCACCCCTCCACTTT	CASSPMTVSSYNSPLHF
TRBV2	TRBD1	NA	TRBJ2-7	TGTGCCAGCAGTGATCCACGGGACAGGGGGCTTGAGCAGTACTTC	CASSDPRDRGLEQYF
TRBV27	NA	NA	TRBJ2-4	TGTGCCAGCAGTTTATCTCGCGGCGTGCTAGGAGCCAAAAACATTCAGTACTTC	CASSLSRGVLGAKNIQYF
TRBV19	TRBD1	NA	TRBJ2-2	TGTGCCAGTAGTATAGTAAGGGGGCGTACCGGGGAGCTGTTTTTT	CASSIVRGRTGELFF
TRBV19	NA	NA	TRBJ2-1	TGTGCCAGTAGTGCCTCCGACACTTACAATGAGCAGTTCTTC	CASSASDTYNEQFF
TRBV5-4	TRBD1	few	TRBJ2-7	TGTGCCAGCAGCTCGTCTGGACAGGTTACCTACGAGCAGTACTTC	CASSSSGQVTYEQYF
TRBV25-1	NA	NA	TRBJ1-1	TGTGCCAGCAGTGAAAGGTGGGGAGTGAGTACTGAAGCTTTCTTT	CASSERWGVSTEAFF
TRBV5-4	TRBD1	NA	TRBJ2-1	TGTGCCAGCAGCAGAAGGGCGGGACAGGGTCGCAATGAGCAGTTCTTC	CASSRRAGQGRNEQFF
TRBV19	TRBD1	NA	TRBJ1-4	TGTGCCAGTAGTATAAGAGGACAGGGGGAAAAACTGTTTTTT	CASSIRGQGEKLFF
TRBV4-1	NA	NA	TRBJ2-7	TGCGCCAGCAGCCAAGATCCCCCTTATGCAGGGGTGCGGGAGCAGTACTTC	CASSQDPPYAGVREQYF